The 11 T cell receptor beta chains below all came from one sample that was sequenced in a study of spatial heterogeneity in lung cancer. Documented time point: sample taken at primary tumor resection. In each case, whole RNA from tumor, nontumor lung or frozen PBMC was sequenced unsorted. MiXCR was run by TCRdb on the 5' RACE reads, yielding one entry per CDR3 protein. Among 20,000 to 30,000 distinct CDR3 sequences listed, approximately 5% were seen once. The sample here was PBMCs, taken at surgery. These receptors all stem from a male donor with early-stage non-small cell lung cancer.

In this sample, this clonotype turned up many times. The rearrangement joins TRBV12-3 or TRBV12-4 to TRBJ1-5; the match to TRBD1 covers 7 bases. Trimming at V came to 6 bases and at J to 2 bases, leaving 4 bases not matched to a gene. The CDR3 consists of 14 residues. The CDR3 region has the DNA TGTGCCAGCAGCAAAACAGGGGGCAATCAGCCCCAGCATTTT. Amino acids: CASSKTGGNQPQHF.

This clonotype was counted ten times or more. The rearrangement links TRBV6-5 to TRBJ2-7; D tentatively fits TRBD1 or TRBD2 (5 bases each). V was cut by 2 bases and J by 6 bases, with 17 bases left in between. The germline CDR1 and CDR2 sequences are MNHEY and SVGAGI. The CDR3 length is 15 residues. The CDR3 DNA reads TGTGCCAGCAGTTACCAGCGCACGGGGCGAGGCGAGCAGTACTTC. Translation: CASSYQRTGRGEQYF.

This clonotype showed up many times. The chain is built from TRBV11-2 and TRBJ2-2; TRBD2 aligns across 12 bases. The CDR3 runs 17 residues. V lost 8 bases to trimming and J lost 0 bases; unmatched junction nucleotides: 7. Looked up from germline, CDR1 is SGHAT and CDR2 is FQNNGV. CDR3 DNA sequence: TGTGCCAGCTCCCGACTAGCGGGGGCCGCGAACACCGGGGAGCTGTTTTTT. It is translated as CASSRLAGAANTGELFF.

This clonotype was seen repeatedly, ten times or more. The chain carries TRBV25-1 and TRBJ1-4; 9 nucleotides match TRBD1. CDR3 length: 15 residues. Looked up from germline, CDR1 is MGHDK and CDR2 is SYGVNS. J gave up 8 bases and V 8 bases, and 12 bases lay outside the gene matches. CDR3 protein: CASGLPGTGQEKLFF. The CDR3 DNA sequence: TGTGCCAGCGGACTGCCCGGGACAGGGCAAGAAAAACTGTTTTTT.

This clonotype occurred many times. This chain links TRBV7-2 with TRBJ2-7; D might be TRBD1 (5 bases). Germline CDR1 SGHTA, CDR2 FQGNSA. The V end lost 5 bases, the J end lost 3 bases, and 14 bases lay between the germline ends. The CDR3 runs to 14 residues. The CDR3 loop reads CASSISAGNYEQYF. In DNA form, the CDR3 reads TGTGCCAGCAGCATCTCGGCAGGGAACTACGAGCAGTACTTC.

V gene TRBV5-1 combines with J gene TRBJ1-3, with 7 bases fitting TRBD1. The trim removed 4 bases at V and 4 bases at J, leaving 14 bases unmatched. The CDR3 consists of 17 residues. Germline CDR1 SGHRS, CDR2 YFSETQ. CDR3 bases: TGCGCCAGCAGCCTCCAGACAGGGCCGGGAAGCGGAAACACCATATATTTT. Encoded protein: CASSLQTGPGSGNTIYF.

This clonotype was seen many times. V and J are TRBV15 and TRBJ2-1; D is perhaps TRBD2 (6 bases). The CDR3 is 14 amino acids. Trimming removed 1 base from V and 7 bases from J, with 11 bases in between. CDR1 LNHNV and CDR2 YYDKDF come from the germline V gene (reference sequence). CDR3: CATSRGDSRNEQFF. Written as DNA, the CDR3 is TGTGCCACCAGCAGAGGGGACTCTCGGAATGAGCAGTTCTTC.

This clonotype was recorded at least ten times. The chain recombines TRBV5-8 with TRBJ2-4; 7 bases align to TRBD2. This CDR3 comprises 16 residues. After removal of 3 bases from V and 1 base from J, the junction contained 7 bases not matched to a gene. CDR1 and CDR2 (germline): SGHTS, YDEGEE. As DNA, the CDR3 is TGTGCCAGCAGCTCCTGGGAGGGCGCGGCCAAAAACATTCAGTACTTC. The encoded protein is CASSSWEGAAKNIQYF.

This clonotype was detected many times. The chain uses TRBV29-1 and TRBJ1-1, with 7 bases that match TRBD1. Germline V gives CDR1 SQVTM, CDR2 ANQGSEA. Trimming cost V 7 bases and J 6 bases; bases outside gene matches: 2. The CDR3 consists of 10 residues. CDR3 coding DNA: TGCAGCGCACAGGGGTCTGAAGCTTTCTTT. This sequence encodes CSAQGSEAFF.

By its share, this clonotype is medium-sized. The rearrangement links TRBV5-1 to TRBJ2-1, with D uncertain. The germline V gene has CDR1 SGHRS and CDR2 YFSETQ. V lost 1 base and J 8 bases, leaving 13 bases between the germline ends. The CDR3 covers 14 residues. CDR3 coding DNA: TGCGCCAGCAGCTTGTTAATGAGGTTCGATGAGCAGTTCTTC. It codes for CASSLLMRFDEQFF.

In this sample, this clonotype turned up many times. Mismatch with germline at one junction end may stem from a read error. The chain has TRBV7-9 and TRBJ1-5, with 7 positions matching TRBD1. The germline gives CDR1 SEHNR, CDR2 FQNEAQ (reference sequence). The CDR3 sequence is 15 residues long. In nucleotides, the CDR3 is TGTGCCAGCAGCTCGACAGGGAATAGCAATCAGCCACAGCATTTT. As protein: CASSSTGNSNQPQHF.